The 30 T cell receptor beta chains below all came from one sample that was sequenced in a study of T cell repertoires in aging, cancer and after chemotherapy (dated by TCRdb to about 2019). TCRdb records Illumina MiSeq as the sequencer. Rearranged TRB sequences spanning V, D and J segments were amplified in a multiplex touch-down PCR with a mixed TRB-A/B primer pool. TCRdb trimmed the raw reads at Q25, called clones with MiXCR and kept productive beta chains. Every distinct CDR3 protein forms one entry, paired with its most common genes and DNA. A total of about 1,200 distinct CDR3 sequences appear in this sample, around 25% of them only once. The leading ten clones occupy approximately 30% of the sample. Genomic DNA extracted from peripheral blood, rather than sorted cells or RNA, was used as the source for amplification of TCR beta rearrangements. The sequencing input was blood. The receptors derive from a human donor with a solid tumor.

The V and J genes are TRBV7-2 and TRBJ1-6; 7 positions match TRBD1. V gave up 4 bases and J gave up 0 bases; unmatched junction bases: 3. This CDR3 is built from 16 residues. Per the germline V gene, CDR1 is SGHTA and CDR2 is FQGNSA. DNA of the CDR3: TGTGCCAGCAGCTCGAGACAGGGCTCCTATAATTCACCCCTCCACTTT. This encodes CASSSRQGSYNSPLHF.

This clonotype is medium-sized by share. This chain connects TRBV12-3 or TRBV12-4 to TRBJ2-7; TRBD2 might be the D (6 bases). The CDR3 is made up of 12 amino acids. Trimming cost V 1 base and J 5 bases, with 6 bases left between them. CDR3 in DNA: TGTGCCAGCAGTTTAGGGGGGGACGAGCAGTACTTC. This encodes CASSLGGDEQYF.

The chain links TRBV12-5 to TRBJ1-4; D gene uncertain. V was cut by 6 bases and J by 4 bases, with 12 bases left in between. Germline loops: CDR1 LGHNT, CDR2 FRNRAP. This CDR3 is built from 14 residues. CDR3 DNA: TGTGCTAGTGGGGGAGGGCAGATTAATGAAAAACTGTTTTTT. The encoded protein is CASGGGQINEKLFF.

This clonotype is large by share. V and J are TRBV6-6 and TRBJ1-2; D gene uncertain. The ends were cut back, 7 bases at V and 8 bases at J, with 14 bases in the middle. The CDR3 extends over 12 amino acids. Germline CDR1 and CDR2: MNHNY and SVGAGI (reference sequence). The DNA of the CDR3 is TGTGCCAGCACCCCAGTTGGGTACGGCTACACCTTC. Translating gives CASTPVGYGYTF.

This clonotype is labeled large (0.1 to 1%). In nucleotides, the CDR3 is TGTGCCTGGAGCCGGGACAGGGTATCCTACGAGCAGTACTTC. It encodes CAWSRDRVSYEQYF. The chain has TRBV30 and TRBJ2-7; 9 bases fit TRBD1. J lost 1 base, V lost 3 bases, and 4 bases had no gene match. CDR3 length: 14 amino acids. CDR1 GTSNPN and CDR2 SVGIG come from the germline V gene (reference sequence).

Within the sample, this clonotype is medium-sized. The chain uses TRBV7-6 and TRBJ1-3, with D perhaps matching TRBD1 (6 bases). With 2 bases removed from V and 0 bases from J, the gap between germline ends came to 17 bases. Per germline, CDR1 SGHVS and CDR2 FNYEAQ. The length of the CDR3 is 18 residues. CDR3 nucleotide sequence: TGTGCCAGCAGCTTAACAGGGAGCTTTCGGAGCTCTGGAAACACCATATATTTT. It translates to CASSLTGSFRSSGNTIYF.

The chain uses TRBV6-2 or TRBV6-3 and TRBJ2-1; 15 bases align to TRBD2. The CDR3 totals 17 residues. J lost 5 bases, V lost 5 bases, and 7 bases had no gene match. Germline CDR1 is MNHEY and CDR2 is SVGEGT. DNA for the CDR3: TGTGCCAGCAGTAACCCGGGACTAGCGGGGGGAAACAATGAGCAGTTCTTC. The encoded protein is CASSNPGLAGGNNEQFF.

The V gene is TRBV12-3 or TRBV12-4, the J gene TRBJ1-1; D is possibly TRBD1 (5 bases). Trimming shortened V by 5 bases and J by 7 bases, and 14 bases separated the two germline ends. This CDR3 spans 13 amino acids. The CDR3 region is CASSQQVKSEAFF. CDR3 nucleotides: TGTGCCAGCAGTCAACAGGTGAAAAGTGAAGCTTTCTTT.

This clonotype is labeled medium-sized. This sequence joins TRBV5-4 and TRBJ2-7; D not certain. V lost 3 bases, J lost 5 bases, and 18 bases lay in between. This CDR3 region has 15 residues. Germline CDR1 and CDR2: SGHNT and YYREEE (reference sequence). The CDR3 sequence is CASSYRPYEFNEQYF. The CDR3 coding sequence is TGTGCCAGCAGCTACCGGCCCTATGAATTCAACGAGCAGTACTTC.

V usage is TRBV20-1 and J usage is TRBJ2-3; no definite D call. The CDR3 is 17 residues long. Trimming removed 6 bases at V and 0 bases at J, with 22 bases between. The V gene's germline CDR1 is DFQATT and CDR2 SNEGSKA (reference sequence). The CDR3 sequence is CSAERSGSSESTDTQYF. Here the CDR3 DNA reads TGCAGTGCAGAGAGATCGGGCAGTTCCGAAAGCACAGATACGCAGTATTTT.

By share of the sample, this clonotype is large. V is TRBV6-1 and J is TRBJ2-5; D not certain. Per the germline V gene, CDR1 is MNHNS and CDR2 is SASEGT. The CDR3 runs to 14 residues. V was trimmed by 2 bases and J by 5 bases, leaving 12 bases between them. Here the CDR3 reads CASSEQGFWETQYF. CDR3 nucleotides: TGTGCCAGCAGTGAACAAGGCTTCTGGGAGACCCAGTACTTC.

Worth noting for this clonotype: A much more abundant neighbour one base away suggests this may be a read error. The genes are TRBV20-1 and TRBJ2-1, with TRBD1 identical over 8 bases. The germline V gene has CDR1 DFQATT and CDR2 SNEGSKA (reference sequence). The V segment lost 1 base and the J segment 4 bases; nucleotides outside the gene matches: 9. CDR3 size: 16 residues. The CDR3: CSARGGAGGGYNEQFF. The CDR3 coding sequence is TGCAGTGCTAGAGGGGGGGCAGGGGGCGGATACAATGAGCAGTTCTTC.

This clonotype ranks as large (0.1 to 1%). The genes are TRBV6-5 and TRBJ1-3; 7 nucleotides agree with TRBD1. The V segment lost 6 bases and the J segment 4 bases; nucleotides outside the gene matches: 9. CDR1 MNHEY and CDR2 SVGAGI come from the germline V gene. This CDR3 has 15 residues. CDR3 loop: CASRRSGTAGNTIYF. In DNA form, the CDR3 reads TGTGCCAGCAGAAGGTCCGGGACAGCAGGAAACACCATATATTTT.

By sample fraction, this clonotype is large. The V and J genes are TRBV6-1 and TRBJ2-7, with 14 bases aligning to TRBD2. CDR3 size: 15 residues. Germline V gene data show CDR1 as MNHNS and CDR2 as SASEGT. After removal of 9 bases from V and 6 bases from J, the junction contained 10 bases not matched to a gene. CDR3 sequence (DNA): TGTGCCAGTAGGACTAGCGGGGGGTTTGCTGTCGAGCAGTACTTC. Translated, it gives CASRTSGGFAVEQYF.

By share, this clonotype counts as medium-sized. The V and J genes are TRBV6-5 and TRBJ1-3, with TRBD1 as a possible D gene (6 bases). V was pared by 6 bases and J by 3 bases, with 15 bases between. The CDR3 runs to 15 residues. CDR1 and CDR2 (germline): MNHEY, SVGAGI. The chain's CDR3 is CASRRTASGGNTIYF. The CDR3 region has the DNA TGTGCCAGCAGGCGGACAGCGTCTGGTGGAAACACCATATATTTT.

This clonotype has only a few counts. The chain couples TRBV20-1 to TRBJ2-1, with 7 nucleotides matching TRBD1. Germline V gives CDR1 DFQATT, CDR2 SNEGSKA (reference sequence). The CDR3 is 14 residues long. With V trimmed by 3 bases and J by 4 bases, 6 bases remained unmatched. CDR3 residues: CSARVPGQYNEQFF. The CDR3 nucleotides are TGCAGTGCTAGGGTCCCGGGACAGTACAATGAGCAGTTCTTC.

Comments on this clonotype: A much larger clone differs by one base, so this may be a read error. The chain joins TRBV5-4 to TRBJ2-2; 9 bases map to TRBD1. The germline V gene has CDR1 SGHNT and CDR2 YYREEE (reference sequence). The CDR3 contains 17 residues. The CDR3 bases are TGTGCCAGCAGCCCGCCTCGGACAGGGGCAAACAACGGGGAGCTGTTTTTT. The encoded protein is CASSPPRTGANNGELFF.

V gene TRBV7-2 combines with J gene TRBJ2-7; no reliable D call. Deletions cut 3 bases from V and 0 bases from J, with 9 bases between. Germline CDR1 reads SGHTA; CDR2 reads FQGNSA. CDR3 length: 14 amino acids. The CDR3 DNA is TGTGCCAGCAGCTTCGGCAGGAGCTCCTACGAGCAGTACTTC. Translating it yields CASSFGRSSYEQYF. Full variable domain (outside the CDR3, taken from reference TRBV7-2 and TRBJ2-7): GAGVSQSPSNKVTEKGKDVELRCDPISGHTALYWYRQSLGQGLEFLIYFQGNSAPDKSGLPSDRFSAERTGGSVSTLTIQRTQQEDSAVYLCASSFGRSSYEQYFGPGTRLTVT.

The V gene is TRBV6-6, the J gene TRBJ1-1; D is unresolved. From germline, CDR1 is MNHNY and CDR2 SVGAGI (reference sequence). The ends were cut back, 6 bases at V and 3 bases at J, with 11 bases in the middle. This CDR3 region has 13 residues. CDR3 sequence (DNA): TGTGCCAGCAGCCGTGTTGGGGACACTGAAGCTTTCTTT. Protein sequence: CASSRVGDTEAFF.

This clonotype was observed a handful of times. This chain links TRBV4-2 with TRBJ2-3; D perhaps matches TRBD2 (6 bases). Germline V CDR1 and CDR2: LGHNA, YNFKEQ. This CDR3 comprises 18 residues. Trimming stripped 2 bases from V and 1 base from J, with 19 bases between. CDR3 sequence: CASSQRASPSGGTDTQYF. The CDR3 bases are TGTGCCAGCAGCCAAAGGGCCAGCCCCTCGGGAGGCACAGATACGCAGTATTTT.

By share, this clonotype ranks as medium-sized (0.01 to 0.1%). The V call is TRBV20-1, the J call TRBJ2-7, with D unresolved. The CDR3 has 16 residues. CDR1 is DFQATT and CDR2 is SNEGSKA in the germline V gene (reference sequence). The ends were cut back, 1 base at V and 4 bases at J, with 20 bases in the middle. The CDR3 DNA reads TGCAGTGCTAGAGGCATCCGTCTGAGCGAACCGTACGAGCAGTACTTC. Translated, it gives CSARGIRLSEPYEQYF.

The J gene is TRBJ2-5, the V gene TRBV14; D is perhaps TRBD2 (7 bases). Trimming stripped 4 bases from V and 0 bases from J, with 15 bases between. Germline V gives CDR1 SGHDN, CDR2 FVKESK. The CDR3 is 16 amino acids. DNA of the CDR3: TGTGCCAGCAGCCCCGGGTGGGGGGGCAACCAAGAGACCCAGTACTTC. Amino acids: CASSPGWGGNQETQYF.

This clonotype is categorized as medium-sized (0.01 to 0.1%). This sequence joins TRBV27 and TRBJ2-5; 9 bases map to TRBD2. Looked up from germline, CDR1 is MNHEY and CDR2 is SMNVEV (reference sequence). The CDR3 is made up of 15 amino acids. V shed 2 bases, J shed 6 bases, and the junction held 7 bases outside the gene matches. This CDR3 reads CASSLAGGPGKTQYF. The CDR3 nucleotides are TGTGCCAGCAGTTTAGCGGGGGGGCCGGGGAAGACCCAGTACTTC.

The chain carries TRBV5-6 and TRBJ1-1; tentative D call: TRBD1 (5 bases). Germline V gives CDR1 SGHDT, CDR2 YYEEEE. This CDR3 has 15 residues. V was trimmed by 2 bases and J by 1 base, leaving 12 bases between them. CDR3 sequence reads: CASSFLDTTNTEAFF. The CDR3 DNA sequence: TGTGCCAGCAGCTTCTTGGACACGACGAACACTGAAGCTTTCTTT.

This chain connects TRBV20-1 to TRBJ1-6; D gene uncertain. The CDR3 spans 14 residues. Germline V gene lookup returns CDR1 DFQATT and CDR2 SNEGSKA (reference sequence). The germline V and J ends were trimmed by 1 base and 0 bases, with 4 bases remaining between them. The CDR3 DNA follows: TGCAGTGCTAGAGGGGTCTCCTATAATTCACCCCTCCACTTT. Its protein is CSARGVSYNSPLHF.

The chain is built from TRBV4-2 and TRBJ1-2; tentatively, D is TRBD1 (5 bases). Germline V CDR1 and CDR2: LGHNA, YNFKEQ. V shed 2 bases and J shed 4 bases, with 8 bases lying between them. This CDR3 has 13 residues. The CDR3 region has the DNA TGTGCCAGCAGCCAACCCGACAGCTATGGCTACACCTTC. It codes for CASSQPDSYGYTF.

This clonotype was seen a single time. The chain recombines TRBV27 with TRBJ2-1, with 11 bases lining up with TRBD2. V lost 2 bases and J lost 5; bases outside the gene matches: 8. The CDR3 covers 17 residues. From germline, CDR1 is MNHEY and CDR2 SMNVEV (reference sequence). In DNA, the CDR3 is TGTGCCAGCAGTTTACCCGGGCTAGCGGGGGGAAACAATGAGCAGTTCTTC. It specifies CASSLPGLAGGNNEQFF.

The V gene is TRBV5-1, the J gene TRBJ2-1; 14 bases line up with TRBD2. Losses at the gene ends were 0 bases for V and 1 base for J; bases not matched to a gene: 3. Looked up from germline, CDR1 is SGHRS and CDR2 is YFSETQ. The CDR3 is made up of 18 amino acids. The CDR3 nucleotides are TGCGCCAGCAGCTTGGGAGGGACTAGCGGGGGTTCCTACAATGAGCAGTTCTTC. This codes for CASSLGGTSGGSYNEQFF.

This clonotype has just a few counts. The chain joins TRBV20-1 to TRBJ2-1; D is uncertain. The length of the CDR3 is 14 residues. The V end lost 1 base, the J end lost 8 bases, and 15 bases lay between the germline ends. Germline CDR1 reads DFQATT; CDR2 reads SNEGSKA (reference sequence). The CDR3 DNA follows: TGCAGTGCTAGAGCCGATCTTAGACACCATGAGCAGTTCTTC. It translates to CSARADLRHHEQFF.

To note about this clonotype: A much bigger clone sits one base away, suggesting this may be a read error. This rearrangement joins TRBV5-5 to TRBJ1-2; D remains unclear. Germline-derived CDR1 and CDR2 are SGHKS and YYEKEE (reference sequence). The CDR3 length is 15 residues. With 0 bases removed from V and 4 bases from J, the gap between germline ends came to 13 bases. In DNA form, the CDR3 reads TGTGCCAGCAGCTTGGGAAGAGCAAGTCTCTATGGCTACACCTTC. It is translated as CASSLGRASLYGYTF.